This T cell receptor beta chain was obtained from a study of blood T cell repertoires in COVID-19. Ages ranged from roughly 18 to 100 years, with residence in around 24 US areas. Two negative PCRs, clearance, or symptom resolution had been documented for recovered Cohort 3 donors. The length of the CDR3 is 16 residues. Germline V gene data show CDR1 as SGHVS and CDR2 as FQNEAQ. V dropped 5 bases and J dropped 5 bases, with 21 bases sitting between them. Some clones are missing from TCRdb's copy, which holds only in-frame ones; the method was immunoSEQ multiplex PCR. Of around 160,000 clones in the sample, approximately 80% were seen once.

Sequenced: PBMCs or T cells enriched from blood (not recorded which). The chain has TRBV7-8 and TRBJ1-1; tentatively, D is TRBD1 (5 bases). The clonotype comes from a woman in her sixties who had recovered from COVID-19. The CDR3 is CASSPEGAGLMTEAFF. The CDR3 coding sequence is TGTGCCAGCAGCCCCGAAGGCGCAGGGTTGATGACTGAAGCTTTCTTT.